This is a list of T cell receptor beta chains from one sample in a study of blood T cell repertoires in COVID-19. Sequencing used immunoSEQ multiplex PCR; TCRdb keeps in-frame clones, though not all of them. The profile shows around 250,000 clones, approximately 89% of them singletons. Sequencing input: peripheral blood. These receptors came from a woman between 40 and 50 years old who had recovered from COVID-19. Both conserved end residues are part of each CDR3. A D gene is named only where the DNA matches it firmly. Size is omitted from some rows. Given values are once, few, many or a class for expanded clones.

CDR3	DNA	D	size	J	V
CASSLQYF	TGTGCCAGCTCTCTTCAGTATTTT	-	-	TRBJ2-3	TRBV7-6
CSVEGQSGQPQHF	TGCAGCGTTGAAGGGCAATCGGGGCAGCCCCAGCATTTT	-	once	TRBJ1-5	TRBV29-1
CASSLTSGETQYF	TGTGCCAGCAGTTTAACTAGCGGGGAGACCCAGTACTTC	TRBD2	-	TRBJ2-5	TRBV12-3/TRBV12-4
CASSFDRGYGYTF	TGTGCCAGCAGTTTTGACAGGGGCTATGGCTACACCTTC	TRBD1	-	TRBJ1-2	TRBV27
CASSLSALRAKNIQYF	TGTGCCAGCAGTTTATCGGCCCTGAGGGCCAAAAACATTCAGTACTTC	-	once	TRBJ2-4	TRBV28
CASRRNTLTGNIQYF	TGTGCCAGCAGGCGGAACACATTGACGGGGAACATTCAGTACTTC	-	-	TRBJ2-4	TRBV5-8
CATSERTGRAGELFF	TGTGCCACCAGTGAGCGGACAGGGAGGGCCGGGGAGCTGTTTTTT	-	-	TRBJ2-2	TRBV24-1
CASNRGLYGYTF	TGTGCCTCAAACAGGGGGCTTTATGGCTACACCTTC	TRBD1	-	TRBJ1-2	TRBV30
CASSLDIYGYTF	TGTGCCAGCAGCTTAGACATCTATGGCTACACCTTC	-	-	TRBJ1-2	TRBV7-9
CASSSLMEGFAYNEQFF	TGTGCCAGCAGCTCACTTATGGAGGGCTTCGCCTACAATGAGCAGTTCTTC	-	few	TRBJ2-1	TRBV11-3
CASSFRRGQGNEQFF	TGTGCCAGCAGCTTCCGCAGGGGGCAAGGGAATGAGCAGTTCTTC	TRBD1	-	TRBJ2-1	TRBV5-8
CASSITGEETQYF	TGTGCCAGCAGTATCACAGGGGAGGAGACCCAGTACTTC	TRBD1	-	TRBJ2-5	TRBV6-5
CASIANYGYTF	TGTGCCAGCATAGCGAACTATGGCTACACCTTC	-	-	TRBJ1-2	TRBV6-5
CASSPRAGQGARSSYNEQFF	TGTGCCAGCAGTCCCAGAGCGGGACAGGGGGCGCGTTCCTCCTACAATGAGCAGTTCTTC	TRBD1	once	TRBJ2-1	TRBV11-3
CASRLGGEKTSGANVLTF	TGTGCCAGCAGACTCGGGGGTGAAAAAACCTCTGGGGCCAACGTCCTGACTTTC	-	-	TRBJ2-6	TRBV14
CASSLTAGRSNSGNTIYF	TGCGCCAGCAGCCTCACCGCGGGACGGTCAAACTCTGGAAACACCATATATTTT	-	-	TRBJ1-3	TRBV5-1
CASSLRTTYTDTQYF	TGCGCCAGCAGCTTGCGGACTACCTACACAGATACGCAGTATTTT	-	-	TRBJ2-3	TRBV5-1
CASSTRQGEVQHF	TGTGCCAGCAGTACGCGACAGGGGGAGGTCCAGCATTTT	TRBD1	-	TRBJ1-5	TRBV6-6
CASGLGPTGGEQYF	TGTGCTAGTGGTTTGGGACCCACCGGGGGCGAGCAGTACTTC	-	once	TRBJ2-7	TRBV12-5
CSASRTGRGMNTEAFF	TGCAGTGCTAGTCGGACAGGGAGAGGTATGAACACTGAAGCTTTCTTT	TRBD1	-	TRBJ1-1	TRBV20-1
CASARAGGFSYNEQFF	TGTGCCAGCGCGAGAGCGGGGGGCTTCTCCTACAATGAGCAGTTCTTC	TRBD2	-	TRBJ2-1	TRBV5-4
CASSPRGGSRETQYF	TGTGCCAGCTCACCACGAGGGGGCAGCAGGGAGACCCAGTACTTC	TRBD1	once	TRBJ2-5	TRBV18
CASSNDRGRFNEQFF	TGCGCCAGCAGCAATGACAGGGGGCGGTTCAATGAGCAGTTCTTC	TRBD1	-	TRBJ2-1	TRBV5-1
CASSLGQGEKLFF	TGTGCCAGCAGCTTAGGACAGGGTGAAAAACTGTTTTTT	TRBD1	-	TRBJ1-4	TRBV7-9
CASSMSGYNTGELFF	TGTGCCAGTAGTATGAGTGGTTATAACACCGGGGAGCTGTTTTTT	-	-	TRBJ2-2	TRBV19
CSAGGNTEAFF	TGCAGTGCCGGGGGGAACACTGAAGCTTTCTTT	-	-	TRBJ1-1	TRBV20-1
CASSSRGRNSYNEQFF	TGTGCCAGCAGCTCTCGCGGGAGGAACTCCTACAATGAGCAGTTCTTC	TRBD2	-	TRBJ2-1	TRBV11-3
CATSRGDFNEQFF	TGTGCCACCAGCAGAGGGGACTTCAATGAGCAGTTCTTC	-	-	TRBJ2-1	TRBV15
CASSLPGGPGNTIYF	TGTGCCAGCAGTCTGCCAGGGGGCCCTGGAAACACCATATATTTT	TRBD1	-	TRBJ1-3	TRBV6-5
CASSLFEGNTGELFF	TGTGCCAGCAGCTTATTCGAGGGGAACACCGGGGAGCTGTTTTTT	-	-	TRBJ2-2	TRBV7-6
CASSFSSSGTQYF	TGTGCCAGCAGCTTTTCCTCGTCAGGGACCCAGTACTTC	-	-	TRBJ2-5	TRBV11-3
CASSIGGDLETQYF	TGTGCCAGTAGTATTGGCGGAGACTTAGAGACCCAGTACTTC	-	-	TRBJ2-5	TRBV19
CASSPEEGNNEQFF	TGTGCCAGCTCACCGGAGGAGGGTAACAATGAGCAGTTCTTC	-	-	TRBJ2-1	TRBV18
CASSRLAGALQETQYF	TGTGCCAGCAGTCGACTAGCGGGGGCCCTCCAAGAGACCCAGTACTTC	TRBD2	-	TRBJ2-5	TRBV3-1/TRBV3-2
CASSADRDGEQYF	TGTGCCAGCAGCGCGGACAGGGACGGCGAGCAGTACTTC	TRBD1	-	TRBJ2-7	TRBV4-2
CASSTDPGQVSNQPQHF	TGTGCCAGCTCAACAGATCCGGGACAGGTTAGCAATCAGCCCCAGCATTTT	TRBD1	-	TRBJ1-5	TRBV18
CASSPGAEQFF	TGTGCCAGCAGCCCTGGGGCCGAGCAGTTCTTC	-	-	TRBJ2-1	TRBV11-3
CASKDRGNRPNYGYTF	TGTGCCAGCAAAGACAGGGGGAATCGTCCTAACTATGGCTACACCTTC	TRBD1	few	TRBJ1-2	TRBV5-4
CASSPTRTDTQYF	TGTGCCAGCAGTCCCACTAGGACCGATACGCAGTATTTT	-	-	TRBJ2-3	TRBV12-3/TRBV12-4
CAWSQGGTEAFF	TGTGCCTGGAGCCAGGGAGGCACTGAAGCTTTCTTT	-	-	TRBJ1-1	TRBV30
CASSLSDQGDSPLHF	TGTGCCAGCAGTTTATCCGACCAGGGGGATTCACCCCTCCACTTT	TRBD1	-	TRBJ1-6	TRBV27
CASSPWDTGNTIYF	TGTGCCAGCAGCCCGTGGGACACCGGAAACACCATATATTTT	-	once	TRBJ1-3	TRBV11-1
CASKGGPNTGELFF	TGTGCCAGTAAAGGGGGTCCCAACACCGGGGAGCTGTTTTTT	-	once	TRBJ2-2	TRBV19
CASVSRGNQPQHF	TGTGCTAGTGTTAGCAGAGGGAATCAGCCCCAGCATTTT	-	-	TRBJ1-5	TRBV12-5
CASSFLAKYYEQYF	TGTGCCAGCAGTTTCTTAGCCAAGTACTACGAGCAGTACTTC	-	-	TRBJ2-7	TRBV28
CATSDAQGVASNQPQHF	TGTGCCACCAGTGATGCACAGGGGGTGGCCAGCAATCAGCCCCAGCATTTT	TRBD1	-	TRBJ1-5	TRBV24-1
CAWGTSGRDTQYF	TGTGCCTGGGGGACTAGCGGGAGGGATACGCAGTATTTT	TRBD2	-	TRBJ2-3	TRBV30
CASSPSGGQGANTEAFF	TGTGCCAGCAGCCCGTCCGGGGGACAGGGGGCGAACACTGAAGCTTTCTTT	TRBD1	-	TRBJ1-1	TRBV9
CASMGQAGTDTQYF	TGTGCCAGTATGGGTCAGGCGGGAACAGATACGCAGTATTTT	-	-	TRBJ2-3	TRBV19
CATSLVAGGPGEQFF	TGTGCCACTTCTTTGGTGGCGGGAGGGCCGGGTGAGCAGTTCTTC	TRBD2	-	TRBJ2-1	TRBV24-1
CASSPLSGEQFF	TGTGCCAGCTCACCACTTTCGGGTGAGCAGTTCTTC	-	-	TRBJ2-1	TRBV18
CASNRGQGLNQPQHF	TGTGCCAGTAATCGAGGACAGGGGCTAAATCAGCCCCAGCATTTT	TRBD1	-	TRBJ1-5	TRBV19
CASSEWLAGGLETQYF	TGTGCCAGCAGTGAATGGCTAGCGGGGGGGCTTGAGACCCAGTACTTC	TRBD2	-	TRBJ2-5	TRBV2
CSGGTGVTTGELFF	TGCAGCGGGGGGACAGGGGTGACCACCGGGGAGCTGTTTTTT	TRBD1	-	TRBJ2-2	TRBV29-1
CAFGQAYSPLHF	TGTGCCTTCGGACAGGCGTATTCACCCCTCCACTTT	TRBD1	-	TRBJ1-6	TRBV30
CAISESGLSGNTIYF	TGTGCCATCAGTGAGTCGGGACTCTCTGGAAACACCATATATTTT	-	-	TRBJ1-3	TRBV10-3
CASSRDRGTEAFF	TGTGCCAGCAGCCGGGACAGGGGCACTGAAGCTTTCTTT	TRBD1	once	TRBJ1-1	TRBV11-2